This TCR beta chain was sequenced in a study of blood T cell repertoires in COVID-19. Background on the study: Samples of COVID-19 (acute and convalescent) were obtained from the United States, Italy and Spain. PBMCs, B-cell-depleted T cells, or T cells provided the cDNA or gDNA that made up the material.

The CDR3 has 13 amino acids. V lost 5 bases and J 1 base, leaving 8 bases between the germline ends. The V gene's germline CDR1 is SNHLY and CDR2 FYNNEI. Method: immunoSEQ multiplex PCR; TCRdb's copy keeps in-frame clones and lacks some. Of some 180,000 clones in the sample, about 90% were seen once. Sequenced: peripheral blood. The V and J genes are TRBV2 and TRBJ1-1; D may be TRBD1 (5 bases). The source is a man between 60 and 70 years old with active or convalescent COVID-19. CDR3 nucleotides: TGTGCCAGCAGTAACGACAGGAACACTGAAGCTTTCTTT. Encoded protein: CASSNDRNTEAFF.